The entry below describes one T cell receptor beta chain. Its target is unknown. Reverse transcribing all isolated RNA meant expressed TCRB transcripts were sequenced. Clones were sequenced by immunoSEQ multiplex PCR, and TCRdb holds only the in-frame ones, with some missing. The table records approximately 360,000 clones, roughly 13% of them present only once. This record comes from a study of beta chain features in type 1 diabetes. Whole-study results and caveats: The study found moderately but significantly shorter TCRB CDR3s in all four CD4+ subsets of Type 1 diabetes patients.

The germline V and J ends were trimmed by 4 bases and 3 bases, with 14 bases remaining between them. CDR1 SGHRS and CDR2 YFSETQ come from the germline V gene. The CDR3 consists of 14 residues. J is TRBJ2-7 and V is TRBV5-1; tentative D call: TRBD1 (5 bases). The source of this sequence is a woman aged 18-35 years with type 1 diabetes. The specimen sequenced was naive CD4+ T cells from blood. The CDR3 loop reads CASSPQGFIYEQYF. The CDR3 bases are TGCGCCAGCAGCCCTCAGGGTTTTATCTACGAGCAGTACTTC.